The 10 T cell receptor beta chains below come from one sample, sequenced in a study of graft-versus-host responses after intestinal transplantation. Data came from immunoSEQ multiplex PCR; TCRdb stores just in-frame clones and leaves some out. The table lists 60,000 to 65,000 clones, roughly 90% of them singletons. Intraepithelial and lamina propria lymphocytes were freed from processed graft tissue. Sequences were derived from ileum tissue, sampled more than 350 days after transplant. Every receptor here comes from a human patient who received an intestinal transplant, so some T cells may come from the graft donor.

The V call is TRBV6-4, the J call TRBJ2-3; weak D call: TRBD1 (6 bases). This CDR3 has 14 residues. Deletions cut 3 bases from V and 5 bases from J, with 12 bases between. In germline, CDR1 is MRHNA, CDR2 SNTAGT. The CDR3 here is CASSESGVGDTQYF. In DNA, the CDR3 is TGTGCCAGCAGTGAGTCAGGGGTCGGAGATACGCAGTATTTT.

CDR3 nucleotides: TGTGCCAGCAGCCCAGGGGGCAATTCACCCCTCCACTTT. This sequence encodes CASSPGGNSPLHF. The V gene is TRBV7-3, the J gene TRBJ1-6, with 8 bases that match TRBD1. Germline trimming cut 5 bases from V and 7 bases from J; bases unmatched to any gene: 1. This CDR3 has 13 amino acids. Germline values: CDR1 SGHTA, CDR2 FQGTGA.

The chain joins TRBV28 to TRBJ2-4; tentatively, D is TRBD1 (6 bases). Germline loops: CDR1 MDHEN, CDR2 SYDVKM. V was shortened by 2 bases and J by 0 bases, with 8 bases between the two germline ends. This CDR3 has 15 residues. The CDR3 is CASSLDRLAKNIQYF. CDR3 bases: TGTGCCAGCAGTTTAGACAGGTTAGCCAAAAACATTCAGTACTTC.

This clone was counted a few times. The chain combines TRBV29-1 with TRBJ2-5, with D perhaps matching TRBD1 or TRBD2 (6 bases each). With 7 bases removed from V and 5 bases from J, the gap between germline ends came to 20 bases. The CDR3 consists of 14 residues. Germline CDR1 and CDR2: SQVTM and ANQGSEA. The CDR3 nucleotides read TGCAGCGCCGGGGTCGGGGGCGCGAGGGAGACCCAGTACTTC. Translation gives CSAGVGGARETQYF.

The CDR3 coding sequence is TGTGCCAGCAGCCTAGGACTAGCGGGGTCGGGTGAGCAGTTCTTC. Protein product: CASSLGLAGSGEQFF. The gene calls are TRBV4-2 and TRBJ2-1; 12 positions match TRBD2. This CDR3 comprises 15 residues. The junction had 7 bases not matched to a gene; V was cut back by 4 bases and J by 9 bases. The germline V gene encodes CDR1 LGHNA and CDR2 YNFKEQ.

This clone showed up just a few times. V gene TRBV7-2 combines with J gene TRBJ1-1; 9 bases match TRBD1. The CDR3 is made up of 16 amino acids. Germline V gene lookup returns CDR1 SGHTA and CDR2 FQGNSA. V lost 5 bases, J lost 3 bases, and 10 bases stayed unmatched. CDR3 DNA: TGTGCCAGCAGCGGATCGACAGGGGGTAGCGACACTGAAGCTTTCTTT. This codes for CASSGSTGGSDTEAFF. The complete variable domain, with remaining parts taken from reference TRBV7-2 and TRBJ1-1, reads GAGVSQSPSNKVTEKGKDVELRCDPISGHTALYWYRQSLGQGLEFLIYFQGNSAPDKSGLPSDRFSAERTGGSVSTLTIQRTQQEDSAVYLCASSGSTGGSDTEAFFGQGTRLTVV.

This chain connects TRBV27 to TRBJ1-6, with D tentatively TRBD1 (5 bases). V shed 4 bases and J shed 3 bases, with 16 bases lying between them. Per germline, CDR1 MNHEY and CDR2 SMNVEV (reference sequence). This CDR3 region has 17 residues. CDR3 bases: TGTGCCAGCAGTTCACCCCAGGGTTCCGACTATAATTCACCCCTCCACTTT. Translation gives CASSSPQGSDYNSPLHF.

The chain has TRBV9 and TRBJ2-3, with TRBD2 matching 7 bases. The CDR3 covers 14 residues. The germline V gene encodes CDR1 SGDLS and CDR2 YYNGEE. V lost 0 bases, J lost 6 bases, and 4 bases stayed unmatched. The CDR3 DNA reads as TGTGCCAGCAGCGTAGGGACTAGTCGCGATACGCAGTATTTT. Translating it yields CASSVGTSRDTQYF.

This clone was seen only once. This chain joins TRBV19 and TRBJ2-5; TRBD1 might be the D (6 bases). The germline gives CDR1 LNHDA, CDR2 SQIVND (reference sequence). The CDR3 runs to 14 residues. V lost 8 bases and J 2 bases, leaving 15 bases between the germline ends. In DNA, the CDR3 is TGTGCCAGTCGGGAAACAGGGCTTCAAGAGACCCAGTACTTC. Translation gives CASRETGLQETQYF.

The chain uses TRBV13 and TRBJ1-4; D gene unclear. Germline CDR1 reads PRHDT; CDR2 reads FYEKMQ (reference sequence). The CDR3 length is 12 residues. Trimming left V 6 bases short and J 7 bases short, with 9 bases between. This chain's CDR3 is CASSSPGEKLFF. CDR3 nucleotide sequence: TGTGCCAGCAGTTCCCCTGGTGAAAAACTGTTTTTT.